One and the same sample provided the 3 T cell receptor beta chains below, sequenced in a study of human T cells and chemical hapten exposure. TCRdb processed the RACE reads anew with MiXCR; each CDR3 protein has one entry. The sample includes under 300,000 distinct CDR3 sequences, approximately 7.5% of them seen just once. Indicated time point: pre-sensitization, week 0. Specified treatment: therapeutic diphenylcyclopropenone sensitization with weekly scalp DPC. Sequencing used whole blood, obtained in connection with sensitization to the hapten diphenylcyclopropenone (DPC). The receptor source for this set is a man younger than 30 with alopecia areata. Some clones in this sample may be carry-over from other donors' samples.

This clonotype was seen at least ten times. V and J are TRBV24-1 and TRBJ1-5; the match to TRBD1 covers 7 bases. After removal of 3 bases from V and 7 bases from J, the junction contained 11 bases not matched to a gene. The germline V gene encodes CDR1 KGHDR and CDR2 SFDVKD. The CDR3 totals 16 residues. This chain's CDR3 is CATSDTRRGSGQPQHF. CDR3 in DNA: TGTGCCACCAGTGATACGCGCAGGGGGTCTGGCCAGCCCCAGCATTTT.

This clonotype was picked up many times. This chain connects TRBV12-3 or TRBV12-4 to TRBJ2-6; D is unclear. V was trimmed by 6 bases and J by 0 bases, leaving 3 bases between them. The CDR3 contains 13 residues. The CDR3, as DNA: TGTGCCAGCAGCGTCTCTGGGGCCAACGTCCTGACTTTC. Translation: CASSVSGANVLTF.

This clonotype was seen a few times. J is TRBJ1-4 and V is TRBV29-1; D ambiguous. CDR1 SQVTM and CDR2 ANQGSEA come from the germline V gene. This CDR3 is built from 11 residues. The germline V and J ends were trimmed by 6 bases and 3 bases, with 5 bases remaining between them. The CDR3 DNA reads TGCAGCGTAGAGTCTAATGAAAAACTGTTTTTT. This codes for CSVESNEKLFF.